This passage covers 26 T cell receptor beta chains from one sample sequenced in a study of blood T cell repertoires in COVID-19. The assay was immunoSEQ multiplex PCR, and TCRdb's table has in-frame clones only and misses some. The profile shows about 190,000 clones, over 80% of them singletons. The specimen was peripheral blood. All receptors come from a woman between 35 and 50 years old with acute or convalescent COVID-19.

The chain combines TRBV7-8 with TRBJ1-5; TRBD1 matches at 7 bases. Germline V gene lookup returns CDR1 SGHVS and CDR2 FQNEAQ. The CDR3 is made up of 14 amino acids. V was clipped by 5 bases and J by 5 bases; unmatched bases: 6. In DNA form, the CDR3 reads TGTGCCAGCAGCCGTGGGACAGAGTATCAGCCCCAGCATTTT. Amino acid sequence: CASSRGTEYQPQHF.

The chain uses TRBV5-6 and TRBJ2-3, with TRBD2 matching over 12 bases. The CDR3 totals 17 residues. V shed 5 bases and J 4 bases; nucleotides not matched to a gene: 11. Germline values: CDR1 SGHDT, CDR2 YYEEEE. CDR3 in DNA: TGTGCCAGCAGAACCACTCAGACTAGCGGGAGCCCAGATACGCAGTATTTT. It specifies CASRTTQTSGSPDTQYF.

In this sample, this clone turned up a few times. The chain recombines TRBV5-1 with TRBJ2-7; 7 nucleotides agree with TRBD2. Per germline, CDR1 SGHRS and CDR2 YFSETQ. With 2 bases clipped from V and 7 bases from J, the junction kept 6 bases outside the gene matches. The CDR3 runs to 13 residues. The CDR3 spells CASSFREVGEQYF. CDR3 DNA: TGCGCCAGCAGCTTCCGGGAGGTTGGGGAGCAGTACTTC.

The V and J genes are TRBV7-8 and TRBJ2-1; D gene uncertain. Trimming shortened V by 4 bases and J by 5 bases, and 9 bases separated the two germline ends. The CDR3 has 13 amino acids. The germline gives CDR1 SGHVS, CDR2 FQNEAQ. CDR3 DNA: TGTGCCAGCAGCTCCGACCGGGACAATGAGCAGTTCTTC. Its translation is CASSSDRDNEQFF. The full variable domain, with the rest looked up from reference TRBV7-8 and TRBJ2-1, is GAGVSQSPRYKVAKRGQDVALRCDPISGHVSLFWYQQALGQGPEFLTYFQNEAQLDKSGLPSDRFFAERPEGSVSTLKIQRTQQEDSAVYLCASSSDRDNEQFFGPGTRLTVL.

The table lists this clone with a count of one. This rearrangement joins TRBV27 to TRBJ2-1, with D perhaps TRBD2 (5 bases). With 4 bases removed from V and 2 bases from J, the gap between germline ends came to 6 bases. This CDR3 comprises 13 residues. The germline V gene encodes CDR1 MNHEY and CDR2 SMNVEV (reference sequence). CDR3 DNA: TGTGCCAGCAGTTCCGGGACCTACAATGAGCAGTTCTTC. Translated: CASSSGTYNEQFF.

This sequence joins TRBV12-3 or TRBV12-4 and TRBJ2-2, with no clear D. V was shortened by 3 bases and J by 6 bases, with 5 bases between the two germline ends. The CDR3 sequence is 12 residues long. The CDR3 loop is CASSFWPGELFF. The DNA for the CDR3 is TGTGCCAGCAGTTTCTGGCCCGGGGAGCTGTTTTTT.

The chain is built from TRBV7-9 and TRBJ2-3, with a weak D call TRBD1 (6 bases). This CDR3 is 16 amino acids long. Germline V CDR1 and CDR2: SEHNR, FQNEAQ (reference sequence). Trimming pared 1 base from V and 6 bases from J, leaving 17 bases between. The CDR3 protein is CASSLDPSGATDTQYF. DNA of the CDR3: TGTGCCAGCAGCTTAGATCCATCAGGGGCCACGGATACGCAGTATTTT.

V and J are TRBV19 and TRBJ2-2, with D perhaps TRBD1 (6 bases). CDR1 is LNHDA and CDR2 is SQIVND in the germline V gene (reference sequence). The CDR3 extends over 13 amino acids. The CDR3 DNA follows: TGTGCTTCAGGGGTCCTCAACACCGGGGAGCTGTTTTTT. As protein: CASGVLNTGELFF.

The chain couples TRBV4-1 to TRBJ1-1; tentative D call: TRBD1 (5 bases). This CDR3 has 15 residues. The germline CDR1 and CDR2 sequences are MGHRA and YSYEKL. Trimming pared 6 bases from V and 10 bases from J, leaving 24 bases between. DNA for the CDR3: TGCGCCAGCAGTCCCCGCGGGGGGGTTGGAATAGTAGCTTTCTTT. Its protein product is CASSPRGGVGIVAFF.

This chain joins TRBV28 and TRBJ1-3, with a tentative D call TRBD1 (5 bases). Germline CDR1 is MDHEN and CDR2 is SYDVKM. The CDR3 is made up of 14 amino acids. Between the trimmed V and J ends, which lost 4 bases and 2 bases, there was a span of 9 bases. As DNA, the CDR3 is TGTGCCAGCAGTTCAGGGCCTACTGGAAACACCATATATTTT. Its protein is CASSSGPTGNTIYF.

J is TRBJ2-1 and V is TRBV24-1, with D possibly matching TRBD2 (6 bases). The CDR3 loop spans 15 amino acids. CDR1 and CDR2 (germline): KGHDR, SFDVKD. V was trimmed by 3 bases and J by 6 bases, leaving 14 bases between them. For the CDR3, the DNA is TGTGCCACCAGTGATAGGGACTCTCTCAGCAATGAGCAGTTCTTC. Translated, it gives CATSDRDSLSNEQFF.

CDR3: CASSVLAGAYNEQFF. CDR3 DNA sequence: TGTGCCAGTAGTGTACTAGCGGGAGCCTACAATGAGCAGTTCTTC. The chain couples TRBV19 to TRBJ2-1, with 11 bases lining up with TRBD2. From germline, CDR1 is LNHDA and CDR2 SQIVND (reference sequence). The CDR3 runs 15 residues. V dropped 5 bases and J dropped 2; count of bases not matched to a gene: 2.

J is TRBJ2-7 and V is TRBV29-1; the D is unclear. CDR1 and CDR2 (germline): SQVTM, ANQGSEA. Trimming removed 6 bases at V and 1 base at J, with 19 bases between. The CDR3 consists of 15 residues. The CDR3 region has the DNA TGCAGCGTAGAGTTAACCGCTACCAATTCCTACGAGCAGTACTTC. Protein sequence: CSVELTATNSYEQYF.

This rearrangement joins TRBV14 to TRBJ2-3; 7 bases are shared with TRBD2. The V gene's germline CDR1 is SGHDN and CDR2 FVKESK. After removal of 1 base from V and 5 bases from J, the junction contained 9 bases not matched to a gene. The length of the CDR3 is 16 residues. In DNA, the CDR3 is TGTGCCAGCAGCCAAGCCAGACTAGGGAGGGGAGATACGCAGTATTTT. Translation: CASSQARLGRGDTQYF.

V is TRBV10-2 and J is TRBJ1-1, with 8 positions matching TRBD1. V dropped 7 bases and J dropped 1; count of bases not matched to a gene: 2. Looked up from germline, CDR1 is WSHSY and CDR2 is SAAADI. The CDR3 is 13 amino acids. The CDR3 reads CASIQGANTEAFF. The CDR3 coding sequence is TGCGCCAGCATCCAGGGGGCGAACACTGAAGCTTTCTTT.

The CDR3 spells CASSMRWASGGQETQYF. Here the CDR3 DNA reads TGTGCCAGTAGTATGAGGTGGGCTAGCGGGGGCCAAGAGACCCAGTACTTC. This chain joins TRBV19 and TRBJ2-5; TRBD2 aligns across 10 bases. Germline values: CDR1 LNHDA, CDR2 SQIVND (reference sequence). This CDR3 has 17 amino acids. The J segment lost 1 base and the V segment lost 3 bases, leaving 8 bases of the junction unmatched.

This clone has just one count. This rearrangement joins TRBV6-5 to TRBJ1-3, with TRBD1 matching over 8 bases. There are 15 residues in the CDR3. Unmatched junction bases numbered 8, after V lost 7 bases and J lost 3 bases. The germline V gene encodes CDR1 MNHEY and CDR2 SVGAGI. Written as DNA, the CDR3 is TGTGCCAGCACTGGACAGGGAGGGTTTGGAAACACCATATATTTT. Amino acids: CASTGQGGFGNTIYF.

The chain links TRBV7-2 to TRBJ2-2, with TRBD1 as a possible D gene (6 bases). The CDR3 runs 17 residues. The germline V gene has CDR1 SGHTA and CDR2 FQGNSA. V lost 6 bases and J lost 4, with 21 bases in between. CDR3 coding DNA: TGTGCCAGCAGTTCCTTCCCCAGGGGAGTTTCCACCGGGGAGCTGTTTTTT. Protein: CASSSFPRGVSTGELFF.

The CDR3 DNA is TGTGCCAGCCTTACAGGGGGCGCAGGGGATTTTGAAGCTTTCTTT. Its translation: CASLTGGAGDFEAFF. The chain combines TRBV28 with TRBJ1-1; 9 bases are a match to TRBD1. In germline, CDR1 is MDHEN, CDR2 SYDVKM. This CDR3 is built from 15 residues. The J segment lost 7 bases and the V segment lost 8 bases, leaving 14 bases of the junction unmatched.

The chain combines TRBV29-1 with TRBJ2-7; 8 bases line up with TRBD1. The CDR3 sequence is 13 residues long. CDR1 is SQVTM, CDR2 ANQGSEA, per germline. After removal of 3 bases from V and 4 bases from J, the junction contained 5 bases not matched to a gene. The CDR3 here is CSVDGTGKYEQYF. The CDR3 bases are TGCAGCGTTGACGGGACAGGAAAGTACGAGCAGTACTTC.

This clone appeared once. Other DNA sequences of this sample code for an identical CDR3. In DNA, the CDR3 is TGTGCCAGCAGCCGACATCTGAACACTGAAGCTTTCTTT. Translation gives CASSRHLNTEAFF. The V call is TRBV14, the J call TRBJ1-1; D is unresolved. The V gene lost 4 bases and the J gene lost 0 bases, with 6 bases spanning the gap. CDR1 SGHDN and CDR2 FVKESK come from the germline V gene. CDR3 size: 13 residues.

V gene TRBV6-5 combines with J gene TRBJ1-2, with a weak D call TRBD1 (6 bases). The CDR3 is 14 amino acids. Trimming pared 8 bases from V and 4 bases from J, leaving 17 bases between. CDR1 and CDR2 from the germline V gene are MNHEY and SVGAGI. In nucleotides, the CDR3 is TGTGCCAGCGCCCCCAGGGACACCTCCTATGGCTACACCTTC. This translates into CASAPRDTSYGYTF.

This rearrangement joins TRBV7-9 to TRBJ1-1, with D possibly matching TRBD1 (5 bases). The CDR3 is 14 residues long. Germline V gives CDR1 SEHNR, CDR2 FQNEAQ (reference sequence). Trimming took 2 bases from V and 1 from J, leaving 8 bases between them. CDR3 in amino acids: CASSLQGGNTEAFF. CDR3 bases: TGTGCCAGCAGCTTACAGGGAGGGAACACTGAAGCTTTCTTT.

The chain carries TRBV9 and TRBJ1-4; the match to TRBD1 covers 7 bases. Germline assignment: CDR1 SGDLS and CDR2 YYNGEE. This CDR3 has 16 amino acids. V lost 2 bases, J lost 0 bases, and 4 bases stayed unmatched. Here the CDR3 DNA reads TGTGCCAGCAGCGTGGGACAGACTACAACTAATGAAAAACTGTTTTTT. Protein product: CASSVGQTTTNEKLFF.

The V and J genes are TRBV6-5 and TRBJ2-5; a weak D match, TRBD2 (5 bases). The CDR3 totals 13 residues. Germline V gene data show CDR1 as MNHEY and CDR2 as SVGAGI. V was trimmed by 5 bases and J by 5 bases, leaving 12 bases between them. CDR3 loop: CASSPGLLETQYF. The DNA of the CDR3 is TGTGCCAGCAGTCCAGGACTGCTGGAGACCCAGTACTTC.

The rearrangement joins TRBV19 to TRBJ1-4; TRBD1 aligns across 8 bases. The germline V gene has CDR1 LNHDA and CDR2 SQIVND (reference sequence). V lost 5 bases to trimming and J lost 8 bases; unmatched junction nucleotides: 4. The CDR3 length is 13 residues. The CDR3 loop reads CASSARQGEKLFF. In DNA, the CDR3 is TGTGCCAGTAGTGCGCGACAGGGGGAAAAACTGTTTTTT.